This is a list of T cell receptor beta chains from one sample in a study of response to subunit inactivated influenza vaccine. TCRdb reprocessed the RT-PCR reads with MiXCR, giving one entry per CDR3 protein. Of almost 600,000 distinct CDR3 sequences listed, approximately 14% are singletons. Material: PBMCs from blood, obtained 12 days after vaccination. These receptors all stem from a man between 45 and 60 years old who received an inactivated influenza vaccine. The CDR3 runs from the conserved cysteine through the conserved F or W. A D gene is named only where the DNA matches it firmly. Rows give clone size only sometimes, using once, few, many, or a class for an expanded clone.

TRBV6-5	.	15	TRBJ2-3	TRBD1	TGTGCCAGCAGTAACCGGGACAGGGAATCAGATACGCAGTATTTT	CASSNRDRESDTQYF
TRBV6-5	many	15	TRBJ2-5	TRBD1	TGTGCCAGCAGTTATGACCCGGGACAGCAAGAGACCCAGTACTTC	CASSYDPGQQETQYF
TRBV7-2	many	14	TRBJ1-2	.	TGTGCCAGCAGCTATAAACAGGGAAACTATGGCTACACCTTC	CASSYKQGNYGYTF
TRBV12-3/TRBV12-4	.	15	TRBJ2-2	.	TGTGCCAGCAGTTTCGTTAAGGGTAGCACCGGGGAGCTGTTTTTT	CASSFVKGSTGELFF
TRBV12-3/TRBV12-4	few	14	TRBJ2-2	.	TGTGCCAGCAGGACCGGACAGCACACCGGGGAGCTGTTTTTT	CASRTGQHTGELFF
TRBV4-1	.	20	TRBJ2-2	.	TGCGCCAGCAGCCAAGTTCTCCCAGGGTCCGGTTGGACGAACACCGGGGAGCTGTTTTTT	CASSQVLPGSGWTNTGELFF
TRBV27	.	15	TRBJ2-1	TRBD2	TGTGCCACCTATCGATCTAGCGGGAGGTACAATGAGCAGTTCTTC	CATYRSSGRYNEQFF
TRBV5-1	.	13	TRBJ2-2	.	TGCGCCAGCAGCCGCTTGAACACCGGGGAGCTGTTTTTT	CASSRLNTGELFF
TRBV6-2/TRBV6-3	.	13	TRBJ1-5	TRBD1	TGTGCCAGCGGACAGGGGGGCAATCAGCCCCAGCATTTT	CASGQGGNQPQHF
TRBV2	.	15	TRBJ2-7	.	TGTGCCAGCAGTGAAGCGTTAACGGGCTCCTACGAGCAGTACTTC	CASSEALTGSYEQYF
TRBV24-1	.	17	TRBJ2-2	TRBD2	TGTGCCACCAGTGATTACCGGGGGGGGGCCAACACCGGGGAGCTGTTTTTT	CATSDYRGGANTGELFF
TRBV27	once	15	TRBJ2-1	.	TGTGCCAGCAGTTTACGGTTCTCTACCGGGGATGAGCAGTTCTTC	CASSLRFSTGDEQFF
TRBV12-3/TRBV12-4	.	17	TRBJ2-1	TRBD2	TGTGCCAGCAGTCCTCCTTTTGCGGGAGCGGTCTACAATGAGCAGTTCTTC	CASSPPFAGAVYNEQFF
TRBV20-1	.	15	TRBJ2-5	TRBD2	TGCAGTGCTAAACTAGCGGGAGGAGGTCAAGAGACCCAGTACTTC	CSAKLAGGGQETQYF
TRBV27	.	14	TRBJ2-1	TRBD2	TGTGCCAGCAGTTGGAGCGGGGGGGCAAATGAGCAGTTCTTC	CASSWSGGANEQFF
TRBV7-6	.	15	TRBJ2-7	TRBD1	TGTGCCAGCAGCTTAGAAGGGACAGCGAGCTACGAGCAGTACTTC	CASSLEGTASYEQYF
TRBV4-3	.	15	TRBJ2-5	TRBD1	TGCGCCAGCAGCCAAGGGACAGGGCGGAAAGAGACCCAGTACTTC	CASSQGTGRKETQYF
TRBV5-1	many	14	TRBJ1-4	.	TGCGCCAGCACACTGGGGGGCGTTAATGAAAAACTGTTTTTT	CASTLGGVNEKLFF
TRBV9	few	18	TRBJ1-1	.	TGTGCCAGCAGCCAGGGGACGGAGGCGATATCAATGAACACTGAAGCTTTCTTT	CASSQGTEAISMNTEAFF
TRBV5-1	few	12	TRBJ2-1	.	TGCGCCAGCAGCTTGCCCAATCGTGAGCAGTTCTTC	CASSLPNREQFF
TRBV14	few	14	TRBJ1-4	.	TGTGCCAGCAGGGGGACGTCAGCACTCGAAAAACTGTTTTTT	CASRGTSALEKLFF
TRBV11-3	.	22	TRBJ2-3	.	TGTGCCAGCAGCTTAGGGTGGTTTGAGTCCCCACCACCCGACTTCCTCACAGATACGCAGTATTTT	CASSLGWFESPPPDFLTDTQYF
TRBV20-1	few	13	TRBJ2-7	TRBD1	TGCAGTGCAGGGGGCCCAGTCAGCTACGAGCAGTACTTC	CSAGGPVSYEQYF
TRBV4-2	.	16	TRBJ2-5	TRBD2	TGTGCCAGCAGCCAAGATCCTAGCGGGGGTTTGGAGACCCAGTACTTC	CASSQDPSGGLETQYF
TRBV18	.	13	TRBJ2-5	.	TGTGCCAGCTCAAGGGCAATACAAGAGACCCAGTACTTC	CASSRAIQETQYF
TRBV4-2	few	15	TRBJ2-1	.	TGTGCCAGCAGCCAAGGTGGTACTAGCCACAATGAGCAGTTCTTC	CASSQGGTSHNEQFF
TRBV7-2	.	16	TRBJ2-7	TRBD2	TGTGCCAGCACCCTAGTTACTAGCGGGGCATACTACGAGCAGTACTTC	CASTLVTSGAYYEQYF
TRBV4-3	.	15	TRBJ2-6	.	TGCGCCAGCAGCCTGGGTATGTCTGGGGCCAACGTCCTGACTTTC	CASSLGMSGANVLTF
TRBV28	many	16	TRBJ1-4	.	TGTGCCAGCAGTTTATGGAAGAGCTCCACTAATGAAAAACTGTTTTTT	CASSLWKSSTNEKLFF
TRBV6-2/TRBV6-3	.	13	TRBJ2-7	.	TGTGCCAGCCGCTTGCCAGGGGAGGACGAGCAGTACTTC	CASRLPGEDEQYF
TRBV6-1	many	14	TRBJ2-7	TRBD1	TGTGCCAGCACCCGGGACAGGGGGTCCTACGAGCAGTACTTC	CASTRDRGSYEQYF
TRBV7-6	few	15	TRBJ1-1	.	TGTGCCAGCAGTTTTGGGGGCACTCTTAACACTGAAGCTTTCTTT	CASSFGGTLNTEAFF
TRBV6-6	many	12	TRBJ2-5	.	TGTGCCAGCAGCGACACCCAAGAGACCCAGTACTTC	CASSDTQETQYF
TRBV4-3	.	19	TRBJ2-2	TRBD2	TGCGCCAGCAGCCAAGCCCGAATAGCGGGAGGTACGAACACCGGGGAGCTGTTTTTT	CASSQARIAGGTNTGELFF
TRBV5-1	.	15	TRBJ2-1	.	TGCGCCAGCACTCAAAGGACGGGAGTTGTTAATGAGCAGTTCTTC	CASTQRTGVVNEQFF
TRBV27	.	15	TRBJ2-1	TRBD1	TGTGCCAGCAGTTTATCCCAGGGGGCTAACAATGAGCAGTTCTTC	CASSLSQGANNEQFF
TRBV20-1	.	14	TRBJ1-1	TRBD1	TGCAGTTCCGACAGGGGGCTGGTGAACACTGAAGCTTTCTTT	CSSDRGLVNTEAFF
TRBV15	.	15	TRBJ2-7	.	TGTGCCACCAGCAGAGATCTTTACGGATCTGGAGAGCAGTACTTC	CATSRDLYGSGEQYF
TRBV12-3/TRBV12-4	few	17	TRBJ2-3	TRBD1	TGTGCCAGCCGACCACACCCTGGACAGGGGGCAGCAGATACGCAGTATTTT	CASRPHPGQGAADTQYF
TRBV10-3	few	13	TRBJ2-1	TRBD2	TGTGCCATCGGGGGACTAGAATACAATGAGCAGTTCTTC	CAIGGLEYNEQFF